This T cell receptor beta chain was profiled in a study of response to subunit inactivated influenza vaccine. This clonotype was seen at least ten times. As yet, its antigen is unknown. Study-level findings and limits: The authors put forward the suggestion that each seasonal influenza vaccination may bring in only a limited number of new T cells.

Each CDR3 protein is one row after TCRdb ran MiXCR on the RT-PCR reads. The top ten clones hold around 6.5% of a sample with 650,000 to 800,000 distinct CDR3 sequences, more than 11% of them seen once. Germline V CDR1 and CDR2: SQVTM, ANQGSEA. The CDR3 loop spans 12 amino acids. V shed 4 bases and J shed 5 bases, with 11 bases lying between them. The sequence came from a man in his fifties or sixties who received an inactivated influenza vaccine. The sample consisted of PBMCs from blood, taken around 15 days before vaccination. This chain joins TRBV29-1 and TRBJ2-5, with unresolved D. The CDR3 DNA reads TGCAGCGTTGCTACTCAAGGGGAGACCCAGTACTTC. This translates into CSVATQGETQYF.